This T cell receptor (beta chain) was identified during a study of cytomegalovirus exposure and HLA in healthy donors. About this clone: Its antigen is currently unknown.

The study ran its PCR with 60 Vbeta and 13 Jbeta primers. Libraries were prepared by immunoSEQ multiplex PCR; TCRdb keeps only in-frame clonotypes and omits some of them. The sample lists about 190,000 clones; 65% to 80% were seen once. Study results and limitations: In a later analysis, approximately 18,000 TCR beta sequences were associated with HLA alleles at 0.05 false discovery rate. Later analysis indicated greater clonal expansion among HLA-associated TCR beta chains than among equally common other chains. Earlier analysis looked at TCR beta V segments, and most were productive about 90% or about 30% of the time. In all likelihood, a cluster of highly shared sequence variants was a sequencing artifact.

Material for sequencing was PBMCs. The clonotype was recovered from a man younger than 40 in good health and CMV-seropositive.

The CDR3 reads CASSPRSTQRIEQYF. CDR3 nucleotide sequence: TGTGCCAGCTCACCTAGGTCGACGCAGAGGATCGAGCAGTACTTC. The genes are TRBV18 and TRBJ2-7; D is unclear. Trimming took off 3 bases at V and 6 bases at J, with 18 bases between the two ends. Germline V gene lookup returns CDR1 KGHSH and CDR2 LQKENI. The CDR3 extends over 15 amino acids.